The present entry profiles one T cell receptor beta chain with its context. There is no known antigen for this receptor. Per-base qualities were not stored, and no clone one base away is much larger. The immunoSEQ assay at survey resolution was applied to genomic DNA for sequencing of TCRbeta rearrangements. Per the original workflow: In the TCR sequencing data, the lowest productive clonotype frequency that could be detected was 2.59 x 10-5. Only productive TCRbeta rearrangements, meaning sequences that were complete and in-frame, were kept for the analyses. Clonality for each sample was calculated as Simpson clonality in the immunoSEQ Analyzer version 3.0. Clones were grouped by frequency into very rare, small, medium, large (1-20%) or hyperexpanded (>20%) categories. Generation probabilities were estimated with OLGA 1.2.3, V-gene circos plots were generated with VDJtools, specificities were searched for in VDJdb, and CDR3 motifs were identified with GLIPH. Here the immuneACCESS table is served through TCRdb, limited to in-frame sequences with V and J called. Missing clones are a known gap in these copies; in checked studies unresolved V genes cover under half, and the rest lacks a known reason. V and J calls and clone size are those listed in that table; D and trimming were worked out from the DNA. The sample table records around 33,000 clones; over 65% of these occur just once. The top ten clonotypes cover about 2.5% of the sample.

Healthy controls were 35 or so blood donors whose buffy coats came from the Finnish Red Cross blood service. All TCR-sequenced material derived from peripheral blood: patient blood samples and healthy donor buffy coats. Ficoll-Hypaque gradient centrifugation was used to isolate peripheral blood mononuclear cells. For the healthy controls, CD4+ cells were obtained from buffy coats by magnetic purification. The Gentra Puregene Cell and Tissue kit was used for genomic DNA extraction, and quantification was performed on a Qubit 2.0 fluorometer. Taken from the germline V gene, the CDR1 and CDR2 loops are SGHVS and FQNEAQ. From its cysteine to its phenylalanine, the CDR3 spans 18 amino acids. The only DNA kept is the CDR3, 54 bases in frame from the first base. V was cut back by 2 bases and J by 2 bases, leaving a gap of 19 bases between them. This entry comes from a study of STAT5B mutations in CD4+ large granular lymphocyte leukemia (dated by TCRdb to the early 2020s). Study-wide context: Among the healthy controls, the CDR3 'QG' motif was associated with a particular HLA allele. TCRbeta repertoires of CD4+ T-cell large granular lymphocyte leukemia patients were compared with those of healthy blood donors. The purity of purified fractions was confirmed by flow cytometry on FACSCanto II or FACSVerse to exceed 95% among lymphocytes.

The paper as a whole reports these results and caveats: The main leukemic clonotypes were found to be private to each patient, although around 24% of the main leukemic clonotypes were detected at low frequency in the non-leukemic repertoires of other patients. The data were not HLA-matched, and the relatively small sample size could explain the higher clonality seen in CD4+ compared with CD8+ T-LGLL. TRBV06-family usage was enriched among the top patient clones (8/27) compared with healthy controls (2/35). Compared with healthy CD4+ repertoires, CD4-sorted patient repertoires appeared more clonal, and this difference remained even after the putative leukemic clones were removed.

The sequenced material came from CD4+ T cells from blood buffy coats. The sequence was collected from a human donor in good health. This receptor chain uses TRBV7-8 and TRBJ1-3; TRBD1 is perhaps the D gene, given 6 matching bases. The nucleotide sequence reads TGTGCCAGCAGCTTACCCCGGGACATCATTATTCCTGGAAACACCATATATTTT. Translated, this gives CASSLPRDIIIPGNTIYF.